This T cell receptor beta chain derives from a study of OX40 agonist ivuxolimab in advanced cancers. Study context: While on treatment, patients had intravenous ivuxolimab at 0.01 to 10 mg/kg every 2 weeks.

A word on this clone: Its target is not known.

Regarding the study as a whole: CD8+ T cells (on average) carried more expanded clones than CD4+ T cells.

Autoimmune disease history or systemic immunosuppression led to patients being barred. Profiling relied on immunoSEQ multiplex PCR, and the TCRdb table lists in-frame clones only, not all of them. The sample includes 70,000 to 95,000 clones, more than 75% of them seen just once. The sample consisted of CD4+ or CD8+ T cells sorted from blood, taken in a trial of the OX40 agonist ivuxolimab. The clonotype comes from an adult with an advanced solid tumor such as melanoma, head and neck, liver or kidney cancer.

For the CDR3, the DNA is TGTGCCAGCAGCATCCCGACTTTTAACACCGGGGAGCTGTTTTTT. It yields the protein CASSIPTFNTGELFF. The J gene is TRBJ2-2, the V gene TRBV7-8; D remains unclear. Germline values: CDR1 SGHVS, CDR2 FQNEAQ. The V end was cut by 5 bases, the J end by 2 bases, with 12 bases between. CDR3 length: 15 amino acids. The full variable domain, completed using reference TRBV7-8 and TRBJ2-2, is GAGVSQSPRYKVAKRGQDVALRCDPISGHVSLFWYQQALGQGPEFLTYFQNEAQLDKSGLPSDRFFAERPEGSVSTLKIQRTQQEDSAVYLCASSIPTFNTGELFFGEGSRLTVL.